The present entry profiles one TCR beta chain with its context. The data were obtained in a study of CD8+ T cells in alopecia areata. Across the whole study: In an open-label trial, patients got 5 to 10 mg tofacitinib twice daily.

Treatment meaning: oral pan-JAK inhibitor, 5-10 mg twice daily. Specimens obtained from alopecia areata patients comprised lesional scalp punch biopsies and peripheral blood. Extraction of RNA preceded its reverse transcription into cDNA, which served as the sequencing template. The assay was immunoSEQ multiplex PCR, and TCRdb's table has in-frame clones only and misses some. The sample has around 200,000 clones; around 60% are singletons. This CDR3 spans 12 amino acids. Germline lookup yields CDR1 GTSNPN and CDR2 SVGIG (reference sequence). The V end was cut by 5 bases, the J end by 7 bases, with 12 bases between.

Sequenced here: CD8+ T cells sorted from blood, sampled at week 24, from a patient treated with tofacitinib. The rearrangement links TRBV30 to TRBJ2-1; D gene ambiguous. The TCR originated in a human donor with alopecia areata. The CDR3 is CAWGRASNEQFF. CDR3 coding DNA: TGTGCCTGGGGTAGGGCCAGTAATGAGCAGTTCTTC.